The text below deals with one TCR beta chain. Its specificity is unknown. The CDR3 loop spans 16 amino acids. V lost 0 bases and J 5 bases, leaving 14 bases between the germline ends. Germline V gives CDR1 LNHNV, CDR2 YYDKDF (reference sequence). Individual cDNA molecules carried attached unique molecular identifiers. TCRdb processed the 5' RACE reads anew with MiXCR; each CDR3 protein has one entry. The data contain 50,000 to 60,000 distinct CDR3 sequences, about 7.1% of them singletons. The sample comes from a study of early T cells in non-severe SARS-CoV-2 infection. As for the study in general: With bulk RNA from unsorted whole blood as input, sequencing yielded unpaired chains.

Whole-study findings and limits: Matching with VDJdb favored anti-spike CD8 responses (missing private and CD4 specificities).

This chain uses TRBV15 with TRBJ2-1; D possibly matches TRBD1 or TRBD2 (5 bases each). This TCR was sampled from an adult who was a healthcare worker with PCR-confirmed SARS-CoV-2 infection or an uninfected control (not recorded which). The source material was whole blood, sampled at baseline. As DNA, the CDR3 is TGTGCCACCAGCAGAGATCCCAGGGTGCGGGACAATGAGCAGTTCTTC. Its translation: CATSRDPRVRDNEQFF.